These T cell receptor beta chains were read from a single sample in a study of cytomegalovirus exposure and HLA in healthy donors. Some clones are missing from TCRdb's copy, which holds only in-frame ones; the method was immunoSEQ multiplex PCR. This table holds some 180,000 clones, roughly 77% found once. Sequencing used PBMCs. These receptors all come from a woman under 40 in good health and CMV-seropositive. Each CDR3 is given with its conserved first and last residue. D genes are given only for firm matches. Size is omitted from some rows. Given values are once, few, many or a class for expanded clones.

NA,NA,TRBJ2-7,TRBV4-3,TGCGCCAGCAGCCAAGTCGGGAACTGTCTCGCCGGGACTCACTTC,CASSQVGNCLAGTHF
few,TRBD1,TRBJ1-1,TRBV28,TGTGCCAGCAGTTTATCCCAGGGGGACGAAGCTTTCTTT,CASSLSQGDEAFF
NA,NA,TRBJ1-1,TRBV19,TGTGCCAGTCGGTCGTACACTGAAGCTTTCTTT,CASRSYTEAFF
NA,TRBD1,TRBJ1-4,TRBV28,TGTGCCAGCAATACAGGGGGTAATGAAAAACTGTTTTTT,CASNTGGNEKLFF
few,TRBD2,TRBJ2-3,TRBV9,TGTGCCAGCAGCGTCTGGGGTAGCGGGACAGATACGCAGTATTTT,CASSVWGSGTDTQYF
NA,TRBD2,TRBJ2-3,TRBV15,TGTGCCACCAGCAGAGAACTACCGGGACTAGCGTTTTCAGATACGCAGTATTTT,CATSRELPGLAFSDTQYF
NA,TRBD1,TRBJ2-3,TRBV18,TGTGCCAGCTCACTATCGTCTTTGGTCTTGGACAGGGGTTCAACAGATACGCAGTATTTT,CASSLSSLVLDRGSTDTQYF
NA,TRBD2,TRBJ2-3,TRBV4-1,TGCGCCAGCAGCCGCCAACAGCGGGGGAGGGGGGATACGCAGTATTTT,CASSRQQRGRGDTQYF
NA,TRBD2,TRBJ2-3,TRBV13,TGTGCCAGCAGCCCGGGACTAGCGGGGGGCACAGATACGCAGTATTTT,CASSPGLAGGTDTQYF
NA,NA,TRBJ2-7,TRBV7-6,TGTGCCAGCAGCTCCCCCGGCGGGGGCCTAGTTCTTACCCACGAGCAGTACTTC,CASSSPGGGLVLTHEQYF
NA,NA,TRBJ2-3,TRBV7-9,TGTGCCAGCAGCTTCGCGTTAGATACGCAGTATTTT,CASSFALDTQYF
NA,TRBD2,TRBJ2-3,TRBV6-6,TGTGCCAGCCGAACGGGGGGGACAGATACGCAGTATTTT,CASRTGGTDTQYF
few,NA,TRBJ2-5,TRBV7-2,TGTGCCAGCAGCACTTACCAAGAGACCCAGTACTTC,CASSTYQETQYF
few,NA,TRBJ2-7,TRBV18,TGTGCCAGCTCACCCGTGGAGGAGTACGAGCAGTACTTC,CASSPVEEYEQYF
NA,NA,TRBJ1-2,TRBV9,TGTGCCAGCAGCTTCCCCTCCCGGGACACCGGTCTCTCTGACAACGTGCTGGGCTACACCTTC,CASSFPSRDTGLSDNVLGYTF
once,TRBD2,TRBJ2-2,TRBV10-1,TGCGCCAGCAGTGTACTAGCGGGTCCCGGGGAGCTGTTTTTT,CASSVLAGPGELFF
NA,NA,TRBJ2-1,TRBV19,TGTGCCAGTAACAGGTTTGGGAATGAGCAGTTCTTC,CASNRFGNEQFF
NA,NA,TRBJ1-1,TRBV6-5,TGTGCCAGCAGTTACAAAACTCAGGGGGAAGCTTTCTTT,CASSYKTQGEAFF
NA,NA,TRBJ2-7,TRBV7-9,TGTTCCAGCAGTAACAGCTTTTGGACAGTGTCCTACGAGCAGTACTTC,CSSSNSFWTVSYEQYF
NA,NA,TRBJ2-7,TRBV5-1,TGCGCCAGCAGCTTTCGGGGAGACGAGCAGTACTTC,CASSFRGDEQYF
NA,NA,TRBJ2-7,TRBV10-3,TGTGCCATCAGTGGACAGCGCTACGAGCAGTACTTC,CAISGQRYEQYF
once,TRBD1,TRBJ1-5,TRBV30,TGTGCCTGGAGTACAGGGGACGGTCAGCTCCAGCATTTT,CAWSTGDGQLQHF
NA,TRBD1,TRBJ2-7,TRBV27,TGTGCCAGCAGTTTAGTGGGCAGACAGGGAACCTACGAGCAGTACTTC,CASSLVGRQGTYEQYF
NA,TRBD1,TRBJ1-2,TRBV5-8,TGTGCCAGCAGCTCCGAACCCGGGACAGGGGCTGGGGGCTACACCTTC,CASSSEPGTGAGGYTF
once,NA,TRBJ2-7,TRBV2,TGTGCCAGCAGTTCTGGGCCCTACGAGCAGTACTTC,CASSSGPYEQYF
NA,TRBD2,TRBJ2-7,TRBV11-2,TGTGCCAGCAGCCCCACCCAGCGGGGCGACTACGAGCAGTACTTC,CASSPTQRGDYEQYF
NA,NA,TRBJ2-1,TRBV5-4,TGTGCCAGCATGGGTAGCGCCGCCTACAATGAGCAGTTCTTC,CASMGSAAYNEQFF
NA,TRBD2,TRBJ2-7,TRBV6-1,TGTGCCAGCAGTGAAATGTCTAGCGGGGTCCTCGAGCAGTACTTC,CASSEMSSGVLEQYF
NA,NA,TRBJ2-6,TRBV7-8,TGTGCCAGCAGCTTAATGTCAGGGGCTGGGGCCAACGTCCTGACTTTC,CASSLMSGAGANVLTF
NA,NA,TRBJ1-3,TRBV5-6,TGTGCCAGCAGCCCAGGGGAGACAAACACCATATATTTT,CASSPGETNTIYF
few,TRBD2,TRBJ2-3,TRBV7-7,TGTGCCAGCAGCTTACTTCGGGGGGGAGGGGATACGCAGTATTTT,CASSLLRGGGDTQYF
NA,NA,TRBJ2-2,TRBV9,TGTGCCAGCAGCGCCTCCAGGGGCGACACCGGGGAGCTGTTTTTT,CASSASRGDTGELFF
NA,NA,TRBJ2-2,TRBV5-1,TGCGCCAGCAGCCCCGGACAGATTTCGAACACCGGGGAGCTGTTTTTT,CASSPGQISNTGELFF
NA,NA,TRBJ2-2,TRBV7-3,TGTGCCAGCAGCTCAGGGGACACCGGGGAGCTGTTTTTT,CASSSGDTGELFF
NA,NA,TRBJ2-4,TRBV5-1,TGCGCCAGCAGCTTGGTACCCCGGGACAAACGTATCAAAAACATTCAGTACTTC,CASSLVPRDKRIKNIQYF
NA,TRBD1,TRBJ1-1,TRBV19,TGTGCCAGTAGTATACGAGACAGGGGTACTGAAGCTTTCTTT,CASSIRDRGTEAFF
NA,TRBD1,TRBJ2-2,TRBV5-4,TGTGCCAGCAGCCCGGACAGGGGTGAAACCGGGGAGCTGTTTTTT,CASSPDRGETGELFF